A selection of T cell receptor beta chains follows, all from one sample in a study of T-cell memory formation after mild COVID-19. TCRdb re-called the 5' RACE reads with MiXCR, one entry per CDR3 protein. Seen here are approximately 560,000 distinct CDR3 sequences, 15% to 20% observed once, and the top ten hold about 8.6%. The sequenced sample was PBMCs or a T cell subset sorted from them (not recorded which). Receptor source: an adult woman who had mild COVID-19 (a few samples of this study predate the infection). Cell type and time point are not known. Both conserved end residues are part of each CDR3. A D gene is named only where the DNA matches it firmly.

J gene | V gene | D gene | CDR3 protein
TRBJ2-7 | TRBV5-5 | TRBD2 | CASSLTSGMVAYEQYF
TRBJ1-5 | TRBV20-1 | TRBD1 | CSARYLGQGRDQPQHF
TRBJ2-1 | TRBV7-3 | NA | CASSLIPAGSGGNEQFF
TRBJ1-1 | TRBV24-1 | NA | CATAEGGNTEAFF
TRBJ1-2 | TRBV12-3/TRBV12-4 | NA | CASSFNFRADYGYTF
TRBJ1-2 | TRBV7-2 | NA | CASSPPVVLNYGYTF
TRBJ1-5 | TRBV5-5 | NA | CASSPSHRPQHF
TRBJ2-2 | TRBV7-9 | NA | CASSLAGRWTGELFF
TRBJ2-2 | TRBV7-9 | NA | CASSLNPRRLGHTGELFF
TRBJ2-1 | TRBV9 | TRBD2 | CASSVGQLRTSGAYNEQFF
TRBJ2-3 | TRBV7-3 | TRBD2 | CASSLQSPGLVSNTQYF
TRBJ1-1 | TRBV14 | NA | CASSARRQSFAFF
TRBJ2-1 | TRBV12-3/TRBV12-4 | TRBD2 | CASSASGRRDNEQFF
TRBJ2-1 | TRBV3-1 | TRBD2 | CASSLLTSGRRNEQFF
TRBJ2-1 | TRBV9 | TRBD2 | CASSVGLAGGPSSYNEQFF
TRBJ1-2 | TRBV7-9 | NA | CASSLITLGYTF
TRBJ2-5 | TRBV27 | TRBD1 | CAPRTGGEETQYF
TRBJ2-1 | TRBV4-2 | TRBD2 | CASSQTGLGLNNEQFF
TRBJ2-3 | TRBV27 | TRBD2 | CASSFLAGVTDTQYF
TRBJ2-7 | TRBV30 | NA | CAWSSGVVPYEQYF
TRBJ2-7 | TRBV5-6 | NA | CASSRLVEQYF
TRBJ1-6 | TRBV12-3/TRBV12-4 | NA | CASSPGEGLWNSPLHF
TRBJ1-2 | TRBV12-3/TRBV12-4 | TRBD1 | CASNNPRDSVSGYTF
TRBJ1-4 | TRBV3-1 | NA | CASSQSGRREKLFF
TRBJ1-1 | TRBV7-9 | NA | CASSSLGGHTEAFF
TRBJ2-2 | TRBV6-5 | TRBD1 | CASRGQFPGELFF
TRBJ2-5 | TRBV5-1 | NA | CASSLSTGVETQYF
TRBJ1-1 | TRBV18 | NA | CASSNLAAEAFF
TRBJ2-6 | TRBV12-3/TRBV12-4 | NA | CASSPQALGANVLTF
TRBJ1-2 | TRBV7-9 | NA | CASSPGLTNYGYTF
TRBJ2-1 | TRBV12-3/TRBV12-4 | NA | CASSPRGGGQFF
TRBJ2-1 | TRBV12-3/TRBV12-4 | NA | CASTEGGEQFF
TRBJ1-1 | TRBV30 | NA | CAWSMEFVEAFF
TRBJ1-1 | TRBV12-3/TRBV12-4 | TRBD1 | CASSSTWTGTEAFF
TRBJ1-1 | TRBV9 | TRBD1 | CASRASGGGNTEAFF